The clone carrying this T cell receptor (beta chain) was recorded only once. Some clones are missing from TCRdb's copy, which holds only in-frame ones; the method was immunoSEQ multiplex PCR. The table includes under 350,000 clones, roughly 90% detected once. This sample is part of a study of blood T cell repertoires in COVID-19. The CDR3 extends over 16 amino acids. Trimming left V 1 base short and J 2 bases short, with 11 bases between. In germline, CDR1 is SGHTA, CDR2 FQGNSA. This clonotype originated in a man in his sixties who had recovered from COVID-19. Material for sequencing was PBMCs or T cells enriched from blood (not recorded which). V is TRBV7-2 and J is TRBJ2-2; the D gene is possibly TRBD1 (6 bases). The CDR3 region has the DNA TGTGCCAGCAGCTTAGTTGGGGGCCAAAACACCGGGGAGCTGTTTTTT. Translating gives CASSLVGGQNTGELFF.